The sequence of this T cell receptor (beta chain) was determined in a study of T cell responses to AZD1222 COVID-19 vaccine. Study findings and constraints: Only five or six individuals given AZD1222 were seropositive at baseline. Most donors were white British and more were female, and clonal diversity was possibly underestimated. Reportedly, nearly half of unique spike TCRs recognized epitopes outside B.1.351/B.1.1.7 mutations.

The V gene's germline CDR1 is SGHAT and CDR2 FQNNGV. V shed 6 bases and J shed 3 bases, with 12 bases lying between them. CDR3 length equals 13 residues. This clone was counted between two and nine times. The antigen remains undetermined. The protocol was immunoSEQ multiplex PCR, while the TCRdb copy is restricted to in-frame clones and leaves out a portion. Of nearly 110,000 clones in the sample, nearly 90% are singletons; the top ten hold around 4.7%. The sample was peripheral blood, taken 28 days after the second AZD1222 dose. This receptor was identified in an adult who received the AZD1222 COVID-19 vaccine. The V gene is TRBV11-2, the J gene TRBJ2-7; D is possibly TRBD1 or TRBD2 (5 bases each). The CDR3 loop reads CASRGVGRYEQYF. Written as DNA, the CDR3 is TGTGCCAGCAGGGGGGTTGGACGCTACGAGCAGTACTTC.